A selection of T cell receptor beta chains follows, all from one sample in a study of beta chain features in type 1 diabetes. Method: immunoSEQ multiplex PCR; TCRdb's copy keeps in-frame clones and lacks some. The sample lists roughly 700,000 clones, roughly 13% seen once, with approximately 0.022% in the top ten. Sequencing input: naive CD4+ T cells from blood. The receptors here all came from a man between 18 and 35 years old with type 1 diabetes. Both conserved end residues are part of each CDR3. A D gene is named only where the DNA matches it firmly. Expanded clones are given a class, and other clones once, few, many or no size at all.

clone_size: .; d_call: .; j_call: TRBJ1-1; v_call: TRBV6-6; cdr3_nt: TGTGCCAGCAGTCGTCTGGAGAACACTGAAGCTTTCTTT; cdr3_aa: CASSRLENTEAFF
clone_size: few; d_call: TRBD1; j_call: TRBJ1-1; v_call: TRBV29-1; cdr3_nt: TGCAGCGCCGGACAGGGAGGTTTTACTGAAGCTTTCTTT; cdr3_aa: CSAGQGGFTEAFF
clone_size: .; d_call: TRBD2; j_call: TRBJ2-1; v_call: TRBV27; cdr3_nt: TGTGCCAGCAGTTCCTCTAGCGGGGGTTACAATGAGCAGTTCTTC; cdr3_aa: CASSSSSGGYNEQFF
clone_size: few; d_call: TRBD1; j_call: TRBJ2-5; v_call: TRBV30; cdr3_nt: TGTGCCTGGACTACCGGGGCAGGGGGTGAAGAGACCCAGTACTTC; cdr3_aa: CAWTTGAGGEETQYF
clone_size: .; d_call: TRBD1; j_call: TRBJ1-2; v_call: TRBV29-1; cdr3_nt: TGCAGCGTTGTAGGACAGGGACTTTTAGGCTACACCTTC; cdr3_aa: CSVVGQGLLGYTF
clone_size: many; d_call: .; j_call: TRBJ2-2; v_call: TRBV30; cdr3_nt: TGTGCCTGGAACCATTTAGGGGACACCGGGGAGCTGTTTTTT; cdr3_aa: CAWNHLGDTGELFF
clone_size: few; d_call: .; j_call: TRBJ1-5; v_call: TRBV19; cdr3_nt: TGTGCCAGTAACTCTGTTTCAGGGGTTCATCAGCCCCAGCATTTT; cdr3_aa: CASNSVSGVHQPQHF
clone_size: few; d_call: .; j_call: TRBJ2-5; v_call: TRBV19; cdr3_nt: TGTGCCAGTAGTATAACAGGGAGCCAAGAGACCCAGTACTTC; cdr3_aa: CASSITGSQETQYF
clone_size: few; d_call: TRBD1; j_call: TRBJ2-3; v_call: TRBV5-6; cdr3_nt: TGTGCCAGCAGCCTAATCGGAGAGACAGGGGCAGATACGCAGTATTTT; cdr3_aa: CASSLIGETGADTQYF
clone_size: .; d_call: .; j_call: TRBJ2-7; v_call: TRBV5-6; cdr3_nt: TGTGCCAGCTCAGGCCCGTCCTACGAGCAGTACTTC; cdr3_aa: CASSGPSYEQYF
clone_size: few; d_call: TRBD1; j_call: TRBJ1-5; v_call: TRBV30; cdr3_nt: TGTGCCTGGAGTGTCTCCAGGACAGGGAGTAGCAATCAGCCCCAGCATTTT; cdr3_aa: CAWSVSRTGSSNQPQHF
clone_size: .; d_call: .; j_call: TRBJ1-3; v_call: TRBV29-1; cdr3_nt: TGCAGCGTTGCATATCGAGGACGGCTTAGCTCTGGAAACACCATATATTTT; cdr3_aa: CSVAYRGRLSSGNTIYF
clone_size: few; d_call: TRBD1; j_call: TRBJ2-7; v_call: TRBV2; cdr3_nt: TGTGCCAGCATCGCTACAGGGGCCTACGAGCAGTACTTC; cdr3_aa: CASIATGAYEQYF
clone_size: .; d_call: .; j_call: TRBJ2-2; v_call: TRBV11-1; cdr3_nt: TGTGCCAGCAGCTTAACCGGGGAGCTGTTTTTT; cdr3_aa: CASSLTGELFF
clone_size: few; d_call: .; j_call: TRBJ2-5; v_call: TRBV6-6; cdr3_nt: TGTGCCAGCAGGCGCCGTCAGGGACTCGATAAAGAGACCCAGTACTTC; cdr3_aa: CASRRRQGLDKETQYF
clone_size: .; d_call: .; j_call: TRBJ1-4; v_call: TRBV5-4; cdr3_nt: TGTGCCAGCAGCCCGGCCACAACTAATGAAAAACTGTTTTTT; cdr3_aa: CASSPATTNEKLFF
clone_size: .; d_call: TRBD2; j_call: TRBJ2-3; v_call: TRBV6-1; cdr3_nt: TGTGCCAGCATTCATCCGGGAGGACGGTCAGATACGCAGTATTTT; cdr3_aa: CASIHPGGRSDTQYF
clone_size: .; d_call: TRBD1; j_call: TRBJ1-1; v_call: TRBV19; cdr3_nt: TGTGCCAGTAGTATGGGACAGGTGGGTAACACTGAAGCTTTCTTT; cdr3_aa: CASSMGQVGNTEAFF
clone_size: .; d_call: .; j_call: TRBJ1-2; v_call: TRBV29-1; cdr3_nt: TGCAGCGTTTGGGAGGTGGATGGCTACACCTTC; cdr3_aa: CSVWEVDGYTF
clone_size: .; d_call: TRBD1; j_call: TRBJ2-2; v_call: TRBV7-7; cdr3_nt: TGTGCTAGCAGCCCTCCGGGACAGGGGACCACCGGGGAGCTGTTTTTT; cdr3_aa: CASSPPGQGTTGELFF
clone_size: .; d_call: .; j_call: TRBJ1-2; v_call: TRBV5-1; cdr3_nt: TGCGCCAGCAGCACCGGGACGACGGATGGCTACACCTTC; cdr3_aa: CASSTGTTDGYTF
clone_size: few; d_call: TRBD2; j_call: TRBJ2-7; v_call: TRBV7-9; cdr3_nt: TGTGCCAGCAGCTCGTCCGGGGGGGCCTACGAGCAGTACTTC; cdr3_aa: CASSSSGGAYEQYF